A single sample is the source of the 28 T cell receptor beta chains below, sequenced in a study of TIL therapy for anti-PD-1-resistant metastatic lung cancer. Time point: pre-treatment sample, taken before nivolumab and TIL therapy. The libraries were made with immunoSEQ v3. Clones were read by immunoSEQ multiplex PCR, and TCRdb kept only the in-frame ones, dropping some. The repertoire holds just under 60,000 clones, less than 85% seen once, with 1.5% to 2% in the top ten. Sequences were derived from blood, sampled at baseline. All receptors come from a person between 25 and 80 years old with non-small cell lung cancer.

There are a few counts of this clone. The rearrangement uses TRBV18 and TRBJ1-1; possibly TRBD1 for D (6 bases). CDR3 length equals 15 residues. From germline, CDR1 is KGHSH and CDR2 LQKENI. Trimming cost V 0 bases and J 1 base, with 9 bases left between them. CDR3 in amino acids: CASSPPAGQNTEAFF. The DNA for the CDR3 is TGTGCCAGCTCACCACCGGCGGGACAGAACACTGAAGCTTTCTTT.

The chain is built from TRBV9 and TRBJ2-5, with TRBD2 matching 7 bases. This CDR3 has 16 residues. CDR1 and CDR2 (germline): SGDLS, YYNGEE. V gave up 0 bases and J gave up 5 bases; unmatched junction bases: 10. The CDR3 region has the DNA TGTGCCAGCAGCGTAGCTCCGGGGGGTCCACGGGAGACCCAGTACTTC. Amino acids: CASSVAPGGPRETQYF. Full variable domain (remainder filled in from reference TRBV9 and TRBJ2-5): DSGVTQTPKHLITATGQRVTLRCSPRSGDLSVYWYQQSLDQGLQFLIQYYNGEERAKGNILERFSAQQFPDLHSELNLSSLELGDSALYFCASSVAPGGPRETQYFGPGTRLLVL.

The chain links TRBV7-2 to TRBJ2-5, with D unclear. V lost 1 base, J lost 5 bases, and 8 bases lay in between. CDR3 length: 13 amino acids. CDR1 SGHTA and CDR2 FQGNSA come from the germline V gene. The CDR3, as DNA: TGTGCCAGCAGCTTAGGGAGTGGGGAGACCCAGTACTTC. Protein product: CASSLGSGETQYF.

The table lists this clone with a few counts. The rearrangement uses TRBV7-9 and TRBJ2-7; TRBD2 aligns across 14 bases. The germline V gene has CDR1 SEHNR and CDR2 FQNEAQ (reference sequence). The CDR3 runs 14 residues. J lost 4 bases, V lost 7 bases, and 3 bases had no gene match. The CDR3 loop reads CASTGTSGSYEQYF. In DNA form, the CDR3 reads TGTGCCAGCACCGGGACTAGCGGGAGTTACGAGCAGTACTTC.

This clone showed up just a few times. The rearrangement links TRBV9 to TRBJ1-4; tentative D call: TRBD1 (5 bases). Between the trimmed V and J ends, which lost 0 bases and 8 bases, there was a span of 14 bases. CDR3 length: 15 amino acids. Germline lookup yields CDR1 SGDLS and CDR2 YYNGEE. The CDR3 DNA follows: TGTGCCAGCAGCGTAGGGGCGGGGGTCTACGAAAAACTGTTTTTT. It encodes CASSVGAGVYEKLFF. The full variable domain, with the rest looked up from reference TRBV9 and TRBJ1-4, is DSGVTQTPKHLITATGQRVTLRCSPRSGDLSVYWYQQSLDQGLQFLIQYYNGEERAKGNILERFSAQQFPDLHSELNLSSLELGDSALYFCASSVGAGVYEKLFFGSGTQLSVL.

This chain connects TRBV28 to TRBJ2-6; D might be TRBD1 (6 bases). V shed 1 base and J shed 0 bases, with 16 bases lying between them. From germline, CDR1 is MDHEN and CDR2 SYDVKM. The CDR3 length is 19 residues. Here the CDR3 DNA reads TGTGCCAGCAGTTTATACCTGGGACAAGGAGGCTCTGGGGCCAACGTCCTGACTTTC. Its protein product is CASSLYLGQGGSGANVLTF.

The rearrangement links TRBV5-1 to TRBJ2-7, with 10 nucleotides matching TRBD2. CDR1 is SGHRS and CDR2 is YFSETQ in the germline V gene. The CDR3 totals 15 residues. Germline trimming cut 3 bases from V and 6 bases from J; bases unmatched to any gene: 9. This CDR3 is CASSSGTSVFGEQYF. The CDR3 DNA is TGCGCCAGCAGCTCAGGGACTAGCGTGTTCGGCGAGCAGTACTTC.

The V and J genes are TRBV9 and TRBJ1-3, with D possibly being TRBD1 (6 bases). The CDR3 length is 16 residues. Germline V gene lookup returns CDR1 SGDLS and CDR2 YYNGEE. Trimming shortened V by 0 bases and J by 7 bases, and 17 bases separated the two germline ends. Here the CDR3 reads CASSVAARGDRNTIYF. The CDR3 coding sequence is TGTGCCAGCAGCGTAGCGGCGAGGGGGGATCGGAACACCATATATTTT.

The chain combines TRBV18 with TRBJ2-4; weak D call: TRBD1 (6 bases). Trimming shortened V by 2 bases and J by 4 bases, and 9 bases separated the two germline ends. The germline V gene has CDR1 KGHSH and CDR2 LQKENI. CDR3 length: 14 amino acids. CDR3 DNA sequence: TGTGCCAGCTCACCAGGGGGCGGAAAAAACATTCAGTACTTC. Translation gives CASSPGGGKNIQYF.

This clone occurred a few times. The genes are TRBV13 and TRBJ1-2; 10 nucleotides align to TRBD1. V lost 3 bases to trimming and J lost 4 bases; unmatched junction nucleotides: 5. Per the germline V gene, CDR1 is PRHDT and CDR2 is FYEKMQ (reference sequence). The CDR3 is 15 amino acids. CDR3 residues: CASSLGDRGAYGYTF. CDR3 coding DNA: TGTGCCAGCAGCTTGGGGGACAGGGGTGCCTATGGCTACACCTTC.

V is TRBV11-3 and J is TRBJ1-1, with a tentative D call TRBD1 (5 bases). The germline V gene encodes CDR1 SGHNT and CDR2 YENEEA. V lost 3 bases to trimming and J lost 5 bases, with 7 bases between them. The CDR3 totals 12 residues. The CDR3 sequence: CASSFSGTEAFF. The CDR3 nucleotides are TGTGCCAGCAGCTTTTCAGGGACTGAAGCTTTCTTT.

The chain employs TRBV4-3 and TRBJ2-5, with 8 bases that match TRBD1. The CDR3 loop spans 15 amino acids. With 1 base clipped from V and 4 bases from J, the junction kept 5 bases outside the gene matches. Germline V lookup: CDR1 LGHNA, CDR2 YSLEER. The CDR3 here is CASSQGGQGRETQYF. CDR3 DNA: TGCGCCAGCAGCCAAGGAGGACAGGGCCGAGAGACCCAGTACTTC.

The chain carries TRBV4-2 and TRBJ2-7; TRBD2 matches at 11 bases. V lost 3 bases and J lost 0; bases outside the gene matches: 7. This CDR3 has 17 amino acids. Per germline, CDR1 LGHNA and CDR2 YNFKEQ. The CDR3: CASSHRLAGPLSYEQYF. The CDR3 DNA reads as TGTGCCAGCAGCCACCGACTAGCGGGACCCCTCTCCTACGAGCAGTACTTC.

The chain carries TRBV29-1 and TRBJ1-2; 8 positions match TRBD1. The CDR3 consists of 14 residues. The germline V gene encodes CDR1 SQVTM and CDR2 ANQGSEA. The J segment lost 8 bases and the V segment lost 4 bases, leaving 12 bases of the junction unmatched. The CDR3 nucleotides are TGCAGCGTTGGGGATTTATTACAGGGGGAAGGCTACACCTTC. Its protein product is CSVGDLLQGEGYTF. The full variable domain, in which reference TRBV29-1 and TRBJ1-2 provide the parts outside the CDR3, is SAVISQKPSRDICQRGTSLTIQCQVDSQVTMMFWYRQQPGQSLTLIATANQGSEATYESGFVIDKFPISRPNLTFSTLTVSNMSPEDSSIYLCSVGDLLQGEGYTFGSGTRLTVV.

The sample holds one count of this clone. V and J are TRBV7-2 and TRBJ2-2, with D perhaps TRBD2 (5 bases). CDR1 SGHTA and CDR2 FQGNSA come from the germline V gene. CDR3 size: 16 residues. Trimming cost V 5 bases and J 2 bases, with 15 bases left between them. The CDR3: CASSNPASPNTGELFF. CDR3 nucleotide sequence: TGTGCCAGCAGCAACCCGGCTAGCCCTAACACCGGGGAGCTGTTTTTT.

The chain carries TRBV28 and TRBJ1-4, with D hard to call. This CDR3 region has 12 residues. Trimming pared 3 bases from V and 11 bases from J, leaving 10 bases between. CDR1 is MDHEN, CDR2 SYDVKM, per germline. Here the CDR3 reads CASSFNPVKLFF. The CDR3 DNA follows: TGTGCCAGCAGTTTTAATCCAGTTAAACTGTTTTTT.

As DNA, the CDR3 is TGTGCCAGCACCTTCCGGGGCTCCTATAATTCACCCCTCCACTTT. Amino acid sequence: CASTFRGSYNSPLHF. The chain couples TRBV5-8 to TRBJ1-6; D unresolved. The CDR3 loop spans 15 amino acids. Trimming shortened V by 6 bases and J by 0 bases, and 10 bases separated the two germline ends. The germline CDR1 and CDR2 sequences are SGHTS and YDEGEE.

The chain employs TRBV7-9 and TRBJ2-5, with D tentatively TRBD1 (5 bases). Looked up from germline, CDR1 is SEHNR and CDR2 is FQNEAQ (reference sequence). Trimming pared 4 bases from V and 5 bases from J, leaving 14 bases between. This CDR3 is built from 14 residues. This chain's CDR3 is CASSWAGLEETQYF. CDR3 nucleotide sequence: TGTGCCAGCAGCTGGGCAGGGCTGGAGGAGACCCAGTACTTC.

The chain combines TRBV10-3 with TRBJ1-3, with D maybe TRBD1 (6 bases). Germline V gene lookup returns CDR1 ENHRY and CDR2 SYGVKD. Trimming stripped 5 bases from V and 2 bases from J, with 10 bases between. This CDR3 contains 14 residues. CDR3 sequence: CAISTTGTGNTIYF. Here the CDR3 DNA reads TGTGCCATCAGTACTACAGGGACTGGAAACACCATATATTTT.

This clone was observed a handful of times. This CDR3 is CASSPLRRTSSYEQYF. Here the CDR3 DNA reads TGTGCCAGCAGCCCTTTAAGAAGGACCAGCTCCTACGAGCAGTACTTC. V gene TRBV11-2 combines with J gene TRBJ2-7; D is unresolved. V lost 5 bases to trimming and J lost 0 bases, with 17 bases between them. The CDR3 is made up of 16 amino acids. CDR1 SGHAT and CDR2 FQNNGV come from the germline V gene. Full variable domain (outside the CDR3, taken from reference TRBV11-2 and TRBJ2-7): EAGVAQSPRYKIIEKRQSVAFWCNPISGHATLYWYQQILGQGPKLLIQFQNNGVVDDSQLPKDRFSAERLKGVDSTLKIQPAKLEDSAVYLCASSPLRRTSSYEQYFGPGTRLTVT.

The chain employs TRBV7-2 and TRBJ2-3; 12 bases are a match to TRBD2. Germline values: CDR1 SGHTA, CDR2 FQGNSA. Unmatched junction bases numbered 2, after V lost 3 bases and J lost 1 base. The CDR3 is 16 residues long. Written as DNA, the CDR3 is TGTGCCAGCAGCTTCCTAGCGGGGGGGGGCACAGATACGCAGTATTTT. Protein: CASSFLAGGGTDTQYF.

In this sample, this clone turned up a few times. The gene calls are TRBV28 and TRBJ1-5, with D possibly being TRBD1 (5 bases). CDR1 and CDR2 (germline): MDHEN, SYDVKM. This CDR3 contains 16 residues. V was trimmed by 3 bases and J by 5 bases, leaving 17 bases between them. CDR3 bases: TGTGCCAGCAGTTTCCCTCAAGGGGAAGGCGATCAGCCCCAGCATTTT. Its protein is CASSFPQGEGDQPQHF.

The V call is TRBV5-6, the J call TRBJ1-6; weak D call: TRBD1 (5 bases). The CDR3 has 16 amino acids. CDR1 is SGHDT, CDR2 YYEEEE, per germline. Deletions cut 1 base from V and 2 bases from J, with 10 bases between. Here the CDR3 reads CASSLMRGPYNSPLHF. DNA of the CDR3: TGTGCCAGCAGCTTGATGAGGGGTCCCTATAATTCACCCCTCCACTTT.

The chain combines TRBV7-9 with TRBJ2-7; D tentatively fits TRBD1 or TRBD2 (5 bases each). Germline V lookup: CDR1 SEHNR, CDR2 FQNEAQ (reference sequence). V dropped 2 bases and J dropped 5 bases, with 10 bases sitting between them. The CDR3 loop spans 13 amino acids. CDR3 sequence (DNA): TGTGCCAGCAGCTTAAGAGGGGATGACGAGCAGTACTTC. Protein sequence: CASSLRGDDEQYF.

This chain links TRBV5-1 with TRBJ1-1; D perhaps matches TRBD1 (6 bases). This CDR3 spans 15 amino acids. Deletions cut 3 bases from V and 5 bases from J, with 17 bases between. From germline, CDR1 is SGHRS and CDR2 YFSETQ. The CDR3, as DNA: TGCGCCAGCAGCTCGGACACAGGGATGGGTACTGAAGCTTTCTTT. Translating gives CASSSDTGMGTEAFF.

This clone was seen more than once but under ten times. The V gene is TRBV19, the J gene TRBJ2-7; 8 nucleotides align to TRBD2. This CDR3 contains 17 residues. Germline V CDR1 and CDR2: LNHDA, SQIVND (reference sequence). Losses at the gene ends were 3 bases for V and 0 bases for J; bases not matched to a gene: 10. CDR3 sequence (DNA): TGTGCCAGTAGTATGTCAAGCGGGAGTCATGACTCCTACGAGCAGTACTTC. It codes for CASSMSSGSHDSYEQYF.

This chain joins TRBV19 and TRBJ1-6; D call uncertain. The CDR3 covers 14 residues. Looked up from germline, CDR1 is LNHDA and CDR2 is SQIVND (reference sequence). V was clipped by 1 base and J by 9 bases, with 10 bases between them. CDR3 in DNA: TGTGCCAGTAGTATAGGACGGGTTAGTTCACCCCTCCACTTT. Residues: CASSIGRVSSPLHF.

J is TRBJ2-5 and V is TRBV30; D perhaps matches TRBD2 (5 bases). TRBJ2-7 matches the DNA end more closely, so the J call is doubtful. This CDR3 has 14 amino acids. Germline CDR1 and CDR2: GTSNPN and SVGIG (reference sequence). CDR3 sequence reads: CAWSAAGISYEQYF. The DNA of the CDR3 is TGTGCCTGGAGTGCGGCGGGTATCTCCTACGAGCAGTACTTC.